The following is a T cell receptor beta chain sequence with its context. These data are taken from a study of blood T cell repertoires in COVID-19. CDR1 and CDR2 from the germline V gene are KGHSH and LQKENI. V was clipped by 3 bases and J by 5 bases, with 14 bases between them. The CDR3 sequence is 15 residues long. In the source study's methods: Reference gene primers were amplified, and this amplification served to estimate nucleated cell counts. Measured with immunoSEQ multiplex PCR; TCRdb has only the in-frame clones, and not every one. From that table come the V and J calls and clone size; the DNA was used to work out D and trimming. This table holds around 180,000 clones, 70% to 90% found once.

This sequence joins TRBV18 and TRBJ1-5; D is unclear. This clonotype was sampled from a person between 65 and 79 years old with COVID-19, enrolled during active disease. Sequenced: peripheral blood. The CDR3 DNA follows: TGTGCCAGCTCACCCGCGGGTCTCGGGCATCAGCCCCAGCATTTT. Residues: CASSPAGLGHQPQHF.